This T cell receptor beta chain was profiled in a study of shared clonotypes between healthy human individuals. It was CD45RO-negative cells, positively selected for CCR7, that made up naive CD8 cells, with terminally differentiated effector memory CD45RA+ cells excluded. The CDR3 extends over 15 amino acids. In germline, CDR1 is SGHAT, CDR2 FQNNGV. V was pared by 1 base and J by 2 bases, with 10 bases between. General study results and limits: Generation of non-shared clonotypes was less probable than generation of clonotypes shared by all four donors.

The table came from immunoSEQ multiplex PCR; TCRdb's copy has only in-frame clones and leaves some out. The table includes about 680,000 clones, about 90% detected once. To note about this clone: Its antigen is currently unknown.

Sequenced input: naive CD8+ T cells sorted from blood. The rearrangement links TRBV11-2 to TRBJ2-3; the D is unclear. The sequence derives from a man aged 25-45 years in good health. The CDR3 loop is CASSLGGSFTDTQYF. CDR3 sequence (DNA): TGTGCCAGCAGCTTAGGAGGTAGCTTCACAGATACGCAGTATTTT. The full variable domain, with the rest looked up from reference TRBV11-2 and TRBJ2-3, is EAGVAQSPRYKIIEKRQSVAFWCNPISGHATLYWYQQILGQGPKLLIQFQNNGVVDDSQLPKDRFSAERLKGVDSTLKIQPAKLEDSAVYLCASSLGGSFTDTQYFGPGTRLTVL.